This T cell receptor (beta chain) was recovered during a study of cytomegalovirus exposure and HLA in healthy donors. The PCR employed 60 Vbeta primers together with 13 Jbeta primers. Per the original data handling: A follow-up analysis tallied around 80 million unique TCR beta chains, roughly 11 million shared. Method: immunoSEQ multiplex PCR; TCRdb's copy keeps in-frame clones and lacks some. The V and J calls and the clone size are those of that table, but D and trimming were determined from the DNA. The sample comprises roughly 190,000 clones, about four fifths of which are singletons, and around 2% rests with the top ten. The study's findings and limits: Reported results showed that the classifier diagnosed cytomegalovirus status with high specificity and sensitivity. Per a prior analysis, the majority of TCR beta V segments were productive roughly 87% or roughly 30% of the time.

A remark on this clone: Its antigen is unidentified.

What was sequenced was PBMCs. This receptor was obtained from a man between 18 and 29 years old in good health and CMV-seronegative.

The DNA of the CDR3 is TGCAGCGTTGCCTTTTCGGGGGGAACTGAAGCTTTCTTT. Residues: CSVAFSGGTEAFF. The chain couples TRBV29-1 to TRBJ1-1; weak D call: TRBD1 (5 bases). V lost 4 bases, J lost 5 bases, and 14 bases lay in between. CDR1 SQVTM and CDR2 ANQGSEA come from the germline V gene. The CDR3 consists of 13 residues.